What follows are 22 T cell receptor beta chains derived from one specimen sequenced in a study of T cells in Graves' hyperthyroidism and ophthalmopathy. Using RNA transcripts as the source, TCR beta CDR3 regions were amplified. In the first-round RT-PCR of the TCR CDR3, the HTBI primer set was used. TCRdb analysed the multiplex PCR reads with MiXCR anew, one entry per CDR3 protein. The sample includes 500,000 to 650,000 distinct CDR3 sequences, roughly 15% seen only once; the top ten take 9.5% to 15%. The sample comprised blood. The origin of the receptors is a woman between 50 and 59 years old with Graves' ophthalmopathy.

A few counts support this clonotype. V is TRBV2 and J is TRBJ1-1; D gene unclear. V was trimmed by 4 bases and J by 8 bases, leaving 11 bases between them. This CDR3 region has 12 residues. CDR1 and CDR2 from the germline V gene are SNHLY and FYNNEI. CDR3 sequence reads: CASSVMGNEAFF. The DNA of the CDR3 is TGTGCCAGCAGTGTTATGGGAAACGAAGCTTTCTTT. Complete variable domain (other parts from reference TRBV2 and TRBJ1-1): EPEVTQTPSHQVTQMGQEVILRCVPISNHLYFYWYRQILGQKVEFLVSFYNNEISEKSEIFDDQFSVERPDGSNFTLKIRSTKLEDSAMYFCASSVMGNEAFFGQGTRLTVV.

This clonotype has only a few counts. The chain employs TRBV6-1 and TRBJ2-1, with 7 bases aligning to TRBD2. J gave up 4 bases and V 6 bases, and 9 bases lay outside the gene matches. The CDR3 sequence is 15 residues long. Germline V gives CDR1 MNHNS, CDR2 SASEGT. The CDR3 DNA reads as TGTGCCAGCAGGTCCGTGGGAGGGCGGTACAATGAGCAGTTCTTC. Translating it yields CASRSVGGRYNEQFF.

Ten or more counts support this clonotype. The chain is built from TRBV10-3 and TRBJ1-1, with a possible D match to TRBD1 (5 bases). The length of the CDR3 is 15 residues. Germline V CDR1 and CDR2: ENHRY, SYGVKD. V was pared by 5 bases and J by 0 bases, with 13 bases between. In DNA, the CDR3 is TGTGCCATCAGTCAACCCAAGGGGATGAACACTGAAGCTTTCTTT. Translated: CAISQPKGMNTEAFF.

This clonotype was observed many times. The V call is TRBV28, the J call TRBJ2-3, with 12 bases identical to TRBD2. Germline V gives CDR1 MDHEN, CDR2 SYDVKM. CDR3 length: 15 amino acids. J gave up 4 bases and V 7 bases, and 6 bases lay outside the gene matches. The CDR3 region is CASTSSGRESDTQYF. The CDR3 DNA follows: TGTGCCAGCACATCTAGCGGGAGGGAGTCAGATACGCAGTATTTT.

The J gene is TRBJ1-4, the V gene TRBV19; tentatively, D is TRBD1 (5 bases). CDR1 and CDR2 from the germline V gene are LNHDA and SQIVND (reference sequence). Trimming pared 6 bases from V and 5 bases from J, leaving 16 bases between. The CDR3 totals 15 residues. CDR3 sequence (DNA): TGTGCCAGTAGGAAACGTGGGACGGTGAATGAAAAACTGTTTTTT. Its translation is CASRKRGTVNEKLFF.

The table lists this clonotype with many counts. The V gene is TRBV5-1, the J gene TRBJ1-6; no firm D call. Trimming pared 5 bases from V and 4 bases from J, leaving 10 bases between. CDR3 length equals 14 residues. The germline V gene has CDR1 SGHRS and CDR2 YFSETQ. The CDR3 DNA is TGCGCCAGCAGAATGCGACGGTATAATTCACCCCTCCACTTT. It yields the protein CASRMRRYNSPLHF. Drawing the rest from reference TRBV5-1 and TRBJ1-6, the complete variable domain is KAGVTQTPRYLIKTRGQQVTLSCSPISGHRSVSWYQQTPGQGLQFLFEYFSETQRNKGNFPGRFSGRQFSNSRSEMNVSTLELGDSALYLCASRMRRYNSPLHFGNGTRLTVT.

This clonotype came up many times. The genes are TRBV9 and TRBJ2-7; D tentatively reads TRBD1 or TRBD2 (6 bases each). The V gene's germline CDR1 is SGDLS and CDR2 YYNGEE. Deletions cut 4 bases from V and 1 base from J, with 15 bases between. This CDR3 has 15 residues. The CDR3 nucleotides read TGTGCCAGCAGCACTGGGGGCGCGGGGTCCTACGAGCAGTACTTC. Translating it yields CASSTGGAGSYEQYF.

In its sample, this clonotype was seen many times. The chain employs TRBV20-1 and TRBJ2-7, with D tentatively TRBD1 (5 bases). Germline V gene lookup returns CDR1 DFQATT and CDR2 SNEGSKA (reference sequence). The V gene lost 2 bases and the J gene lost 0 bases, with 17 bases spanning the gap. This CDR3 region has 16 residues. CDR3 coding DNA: TGCAGTGCTAGATCTCCGGTCAGGGTTAACTCCTACGAGCAGTACTTC. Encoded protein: CSARSPVRVNSYEQYF.

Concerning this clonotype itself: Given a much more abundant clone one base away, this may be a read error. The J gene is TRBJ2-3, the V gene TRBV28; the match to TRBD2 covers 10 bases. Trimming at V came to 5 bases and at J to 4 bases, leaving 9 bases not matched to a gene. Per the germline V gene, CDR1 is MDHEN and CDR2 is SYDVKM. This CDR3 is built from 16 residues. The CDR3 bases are TGTGCCAGCAGTCCGGGGGCTAGCGGGAGCGCAGATACGCAGTATTTT. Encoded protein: CASSPGASGSADTQYF.

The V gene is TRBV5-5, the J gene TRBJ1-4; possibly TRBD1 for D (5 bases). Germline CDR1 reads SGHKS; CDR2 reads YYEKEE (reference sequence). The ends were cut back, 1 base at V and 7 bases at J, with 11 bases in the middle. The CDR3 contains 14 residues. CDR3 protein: CASSLRGSPEKLFF. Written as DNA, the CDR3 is TGTGCCAGCAGCTTGAGGGGAAGTCCTGAAAAACTGTTTTTT.

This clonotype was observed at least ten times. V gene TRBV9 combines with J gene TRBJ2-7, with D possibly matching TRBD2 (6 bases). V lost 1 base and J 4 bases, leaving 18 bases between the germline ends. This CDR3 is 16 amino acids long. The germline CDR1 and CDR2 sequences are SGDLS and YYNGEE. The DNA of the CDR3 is TGTGCCAGCAGCGTAAGTCCCACTAGCACGGGGTACGAGCAGTACTTC. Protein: CASSVSPTSTGYEQYF.

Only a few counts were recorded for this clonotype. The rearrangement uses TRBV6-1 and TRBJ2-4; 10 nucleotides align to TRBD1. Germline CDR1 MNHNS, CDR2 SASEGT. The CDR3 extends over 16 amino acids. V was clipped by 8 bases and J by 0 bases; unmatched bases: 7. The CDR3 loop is CASQGGQGLAKNIQYF. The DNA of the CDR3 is TGTGCCAGCCAGGGGGGACAGGGGCTAGCCAAAAACATTCAGTACTTC.

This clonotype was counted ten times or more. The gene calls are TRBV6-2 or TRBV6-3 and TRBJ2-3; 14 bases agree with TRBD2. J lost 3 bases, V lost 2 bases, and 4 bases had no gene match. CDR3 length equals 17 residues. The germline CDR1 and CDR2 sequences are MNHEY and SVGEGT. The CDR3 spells CASSYNRTSGRTDTQYF. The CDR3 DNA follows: TGTGCCAGCAGTTACAACCGGACTAGCGGGAGGACAGATACGCAGTATTTT.

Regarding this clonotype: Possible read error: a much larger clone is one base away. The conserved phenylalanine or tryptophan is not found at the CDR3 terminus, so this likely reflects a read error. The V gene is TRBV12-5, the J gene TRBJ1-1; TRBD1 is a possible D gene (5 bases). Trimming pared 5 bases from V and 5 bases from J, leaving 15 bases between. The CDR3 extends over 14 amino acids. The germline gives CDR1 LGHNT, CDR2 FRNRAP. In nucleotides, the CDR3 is TGTGCTAGTGGTAAGGACGGGACGATAACTGAAGCTTTCCTT. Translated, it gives CASGKDGTITEAFL.

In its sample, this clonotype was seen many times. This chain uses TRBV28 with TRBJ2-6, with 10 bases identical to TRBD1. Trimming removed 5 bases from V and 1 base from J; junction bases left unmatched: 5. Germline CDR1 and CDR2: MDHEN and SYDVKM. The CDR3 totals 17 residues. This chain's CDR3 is CASSKGQGESGANVLTF. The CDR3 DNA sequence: TGTGCCAGCAGTAAAGGACAGGGGGAGTCTGGGGCCAACGTCCTGACTTTC. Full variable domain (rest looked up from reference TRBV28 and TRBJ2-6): DVKVTQSSRYLVKRTGEKVFLECVQDMDHENMFWYRQDPGLGLRLIYFSYDVKMKEKGDIPEGYSVSREKKERFSLILESASTNQTSMYLCASSKGQGESGANVLTFGAGSRLTVL.

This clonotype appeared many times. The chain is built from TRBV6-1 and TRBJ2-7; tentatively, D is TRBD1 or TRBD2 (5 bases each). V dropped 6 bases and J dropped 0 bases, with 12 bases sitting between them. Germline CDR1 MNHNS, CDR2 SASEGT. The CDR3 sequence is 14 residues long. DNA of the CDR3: TGTGCCAGCAGCGATGGGGGATCCTCCTACGAGCAGTACTTC. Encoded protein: CASSDGGSSYEQYF.

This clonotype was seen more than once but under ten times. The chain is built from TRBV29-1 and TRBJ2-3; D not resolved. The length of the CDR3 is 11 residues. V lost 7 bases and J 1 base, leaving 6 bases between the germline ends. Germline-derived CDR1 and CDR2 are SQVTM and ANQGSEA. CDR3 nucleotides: TGCAGCGGCACAGGCACAGATACGCAGTATTTT. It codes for CSGTGTDTQYF.

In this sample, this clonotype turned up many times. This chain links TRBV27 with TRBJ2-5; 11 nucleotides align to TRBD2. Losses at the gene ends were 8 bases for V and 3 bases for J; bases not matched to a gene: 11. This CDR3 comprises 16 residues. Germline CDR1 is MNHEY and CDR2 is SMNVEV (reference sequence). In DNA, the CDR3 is TGTGCCAGCTCTGCTGCCGGGACTAGCGGAAAAGAGACCCAGTACTTC. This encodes CASSAAGTSGKETQYF.

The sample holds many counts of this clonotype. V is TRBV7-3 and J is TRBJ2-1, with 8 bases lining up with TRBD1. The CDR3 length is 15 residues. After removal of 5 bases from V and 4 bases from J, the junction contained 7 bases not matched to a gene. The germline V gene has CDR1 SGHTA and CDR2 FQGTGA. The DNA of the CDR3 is TGTGCCAGCAGCACCCGGACAGGGATATACAATGAGCAGTTCTTC. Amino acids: CASSTRTGIYNEQFF.

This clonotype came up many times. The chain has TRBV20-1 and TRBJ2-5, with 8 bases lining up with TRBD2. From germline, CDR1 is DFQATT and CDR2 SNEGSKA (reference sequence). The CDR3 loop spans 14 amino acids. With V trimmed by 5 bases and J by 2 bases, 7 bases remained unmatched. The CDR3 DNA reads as TGCAGTGCTCCCCCCCTAGCGGGTCAAGAGACCCAGTACTTC. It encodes CSAPPLAGQETQYF.

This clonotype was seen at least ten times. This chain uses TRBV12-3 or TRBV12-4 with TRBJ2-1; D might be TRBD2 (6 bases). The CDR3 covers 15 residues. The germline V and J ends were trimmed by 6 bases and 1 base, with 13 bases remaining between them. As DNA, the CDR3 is TGTGCCAGCAGCAGACTAGTAAGGTCCTACAATGAGCAGTTCTTC. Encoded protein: CASSRLVRSYNEQFF.

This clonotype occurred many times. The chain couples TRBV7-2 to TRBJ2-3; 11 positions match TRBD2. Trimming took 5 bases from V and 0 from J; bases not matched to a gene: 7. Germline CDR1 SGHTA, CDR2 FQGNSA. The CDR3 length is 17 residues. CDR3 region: CASSKRLAGISTDTQYF. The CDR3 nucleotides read TGTGCCAGCAGCAAGAGACTAGCGGGAATTAGCACAGATACGCAGTATTTT.